These T cell receptor beta chains were read from a single sample in a study of shared clonotypes between healthy human individuals. Here immunoSEQ multiplex PCR was the method, and the copy in TCRdb shows in-frame clones only, minus some. The data contain around 2.5 million clones, over 85% of them singletons. Sequenced input: naive CD4+ T cells from PBMCs. All receptors derive from a man younger than 30 in good health. Some clones in this sample may be carry-over from other donors' samples. Each CDR3 is given with its conserved first and last residue. Only part of the rows carry a size: once, few, many, or a class if the clone is expanded.

>TRBJ1-4|-|TRBV5-1
CASSSGYSSNEKLFF
>TRBJ1-2|-|TRBV5-1
CASSLSGQTNYGYTF
>TRBJ1-1|-|TRBV29-1
CSVERPLNTEAFF
>TRBJ2-3|-|TRBV4-1
CASSLQPGTDSTDTQYF
>TRBJ1-5|once|TRBV28
CATGQGGGNQPQHF
>TRBJ2-7|-|TRBV10-3
CAIKGEADAYEQYF
>TRBJ1-1|-|TRBV18
CASSPQGAPVEAFF
>TRBJ2-2|-|TRBV5-1
CASRGHTNTGELFF
>TRBJ2-5|once|TRBV7-9
CASSLGVAGGPVYQETQYF
>TRBJ1-3|-|TRBV6-5
CASRPRRARGNTIYF
>TRBJ1-5|few|TRBV4-1
CASSQVTFSNQPQHF
>TRBJ2-7|-|TRBV11-2
CASSLGGNSYEQYF
>TRBJ2-3|-|TRBV7-3
CASSPGQGQYF
>TRBJ2-1|-|TRBV7-2
CASSITRDPYNEQFF
>TRBJ2-7|-|TRBV5-1
CASRTSGSYEQYF
>TRBJ2-7|-|TRBV28
CASSFSPSGQAYEQYF
>TRBJ2-4|-|TRBV30
CAWSAGTGSPAKNIQYF
>TRBJ2-1|-|TRBV7-9
CASSRGQHAYNEQFF
>TRBJ2-1|-|TRBV7-2
CSHRWEGYNEQFF
>TRBJ2-1|-|TRBV5-1
CASSLAPPNNEQFF
>TRBJ1-4|-|TRBV11-2
CASSLTGGDEKLFF
>TRBJ1-4|-|TRBV6-5
CASSYRQGIYEKLFF
>TRBJ2-7|-|TRBV5-1
CASSPGTSATYEQYF
>TRBJ2-7|-|TRBV7-9
CASSSLEGSGTLEEQYF
>TRBJ2-5|-|TRBV7-6
CASSLGTGVRETQYF
>TRBJ2-1|once|TRBV2
CASRRTSAESSYNEQFF
>TRBJ2-1|-|TRBV27
CASSTILAAAYNEQFF
>TRBJ1-1|-|TRBV28
CASSQGATEAFF
>TRBJ2-7|-|TRBV27
CASKTGTGTHEQYF
>TRBJ2-5|once|TRBV5-6
CASSLRFLYQETQYF
>TRBJ2-5|-|TRBV29-1
CSVGVGTGVGETQYF
>TRBJ1-2|-|TRBV7-2
CASSLGVRGQPNYGYTF
>TRBJ1-2|-|TRBV19
CASSTRQGTTYGYTF
>TRBJ2-1|-|TRBV11-2
CASSGTVQAQFF
>TRBJ2-1|-|TRBV5-4
CASSSGLAGNNEQFF
>TRBJ1-5|-|TRBV5-1
CASSEDPGGQPQHF
>TRBJ2-3|once|TRBV2
CASASRGREATDTQYF
>TRBJ1-6|-|TRBV6-5
CASSTGDSPLHF
>TRBJ2-2|-|TRBV7-8
CASSTTRTGELFF
>TRBJ2-2|once|TRBV19
CASSILRTGDGTGELFF
>TRBJ1-2|once|TRBV19
CASSIDGTLGGYTF
>TRBJ2-7|-|TRBV18
CASSAGQAPYEQYF
>TRBJ2-1|-|TRBV6-5
CASSYRAGFSYNEQFF
>TRBJ2-6|-|TRBV11-2
CASSLDLSRRGPGANVLTF
>TRBJ1-4|once|TRBV4-2
CASSQAQGSSEKLFF
>TRBJ2-3|once|TRBV15
CATSRAQYSTDTQYF
>TRBJ2-7|-|TRBV5-4
CASSPPGQMYEQYF
>TRBJ2-1|once|TRBV4-3
CASSQGQLFNEQFF
>TRBJ1-2|-|TRBV10-3
CAISEEGIGGYTF
>TRBJ1-1|-|TRBV28
CASSSTGTPMNTEAFF
>TRBJ1-5|-|TRBV30
CAWRGGRDQPQHF
>TRBJ1-2|-|TRBV30
CAWSGQGAGGYGYTF
>TRBJ1-2|once|TRBV5-4
CASSYTSAGGYGYTF
>TRBJ1-3|-|TRBV21-1
CARRDRGNTIYF
>TRBJ1-5|-|TRBV9
CASSAGRTYQPQHF
>TRBJ2-3|-|TRBV6-1
CASSEAYSFTDTQYF
>TRBJ2-2|once|TRBV5-1
CASKGDAANTGELFF
>TRBJ1-1|-|TRBV19
CASARDTEAFF
>TRBJ2-5|-|TRBV7-9
CASRSGRETQYF
>TRBJ1-6|-|TRBV27
CASSLRGGGSPLHF